The 15 T cell receptor beta chains below were found in one sample sequenced in a study of metastatic and nonmetastatic thyroid tumors. Every patient underwent thyroid surgery untreated. MiXCR was used by TCRdb to re-call the PCR reads. The table has some 14,000 clones, about 29% seen once. The sequencing sample was made of tumor tissue. Receptors originate from a male donor with papillary thyroid cancer or a benign thyroid nodule (not recorded which). Some clones in this sample may be carry-over from other donors' samples.

The genes are TRBV28 and TRBJ1-6, with a weak D call TRBD1 (6 bases). CDR1 and CDR2 (germline): MDHEN, SYDVKM. Between the trimmed V and J ends, which lost 6 bases and 4 bases, there was a span of 10 bases. The CDR3 has 14 amino acids. The CDR3 DNA sequence: TGTGCCAGCAGGAGGACAGCTTATAATTCACCCCTCCACTTT. Its protein product is CASRRTAYNSPLHF.

The chain links TRBV6-6 to TRBJ2-1, with 8 bases lining up with TRBD1. The CDR3 sequence is 17 residues long. After removal of 6 bases from V and 3 bases from J, the junction contained 13 bases not matched to a gene. Per the germline V gene, CDR1 is MNHNY and CDR2 is SVGAGI (reference sequence). This CDR3 reads CASRRSQDRAYYNEQFF. The CDR3 DNA reads as TGTGCCAGCAGGCGATCTCAGGACAGGGCCTACTACAATGAGCAGTTCTTC.

The V call is TRBV28, the J call TRBJ1-2, with D unresolved. CDR3 length: 13 amino acids. Germline CDR1 and CDR2: MDHEN and SYDVKM. With 7 bases removed from V and 8 bases from J, the gap between germline ends came to 17 bases. Here the CDR3 reads CASIHPGKGGYTF. The CDR3 DNA sequence: TGTGCCAGCATCCACCCGGGGAAGGGAGGCTACACCTTC.

The chain has TRBV5-1 and TRBJ2-5; 12 bases agree with TRBD2. CDR1 and CDR2 (germline): SGHRS, YFSETQ. The CDR3 runs 17 residues. V was pared by 3 bases and J by 5 bases, with 11 bases of the junction left unmatched. The chain's CDR3 is CASSSPLLAGGRETQYF. As DNA, the CDR3 is TGCGCCAGCAGCTCCCCCCTACTAGCGGGGGGCCGCGAGACCCAGTACTTC.

The V call is TRBV20-1, the J call TRBJ1-4; 10 bases align to TRBD1. V shed 5 bases, J shed 7 bases, and the junction held 4 bases outside the gene matches. From germline, CDR1 is DFQATT and CDR2 SNEGSKA (reference sequence). The CDR3 is made up of 13 amino acids. CDR3 loop: CSAWDRGSEKLFF. Written as DNA, the CDR3 is TGCAGTGCTTGGGACAGGGGAAGTGAAAAACTGTTTTTT.

In this sample, this clone turned up many times. Distinct nucleotide sequences in the sample also encode this CDR3. The chain carries TRBV7-9 and TRBJ1-4; D uncertain. This CDR3 contains 12 residues. CDR1 and CDR2 from the germline V gene are SEHNR and FQNEAQ (reference sequence). Trimming removed 11 bases from V and 5 bases from J, with 12 bases in between. CDR3: CAAGELNEKLFF. As DNA, the CDR3 is TGTGCCGCCGGGGAGCTAAATGAAAAACTGTTTTTT. Full variable domain (outside the CDR3, taken from reference TRBV7-9 and TRBJ1-4): DTGVSQNPRHKITKRGQNVTFRCDPISEHNRLYWYRQTLGQGPEFLTYFQNEAQLEKSRLLSDRFSAERPKGSFSTLEIQRTEQGDSAMYLCAAGELNEKLFFGSGTQLSVL.

For this clone: The junction shows a germline mismatch at one end, possibly a read error. The chain recombines TRBV15 with TRBJ1-5; TRBD1 is a possible D gene (6 bases). The germline gives CDR1 LNHNV, CDR2 YYDKDF (reference sequence). This CDR3 region has 15 residues. In DNA form, the CDR3 reads TGTGCCTCCAGCAGAGATAGGGGGGCCAATAAGCCCCAGCATTTT. Protein sequence: CASSRDRGANKPQHF.

The V call is TRBV7-2, the J call TRBJ2-3, with 10 bases identical to TRBD2. This CDR3 comprises 14 residues. The germline V gene encodes CDR1 SGHTA and CDR2 FQGNSA. J gave up 9 bases and V 0 bases, and 3 bases lay outside the gene matches. The CDR3 here is CASSLAGTSATQYF. The DNA for the CDR3 is TGTGCCAGCAGCTTAGCCGGGACTAGCGCAACGCAGTATTTT.

Within the sample, this clone is medium-sized. This chain connects TRBV4-2 to TRBJ1-5, with D possibly being TRBD1 (6 bases). The germline gives CDR1 LGHNA, CDR2 YNFKEQ. The CDR3 extends over 16 amino acids. Trimming stripped 1 base from V and 7 bases from J, with 17 bases between. The CDR3 loop is CASSQVWAGERQPQHF. The CDR3 coding sequence is TGTGCCAGCAGCCAAGTATGGGCAGGGGAGAGGCAGCCCCAGCATTTT.

This clone was recorded many times. V usage is TRBV3-1 and J usage is TRBJ1-1; a weak D match, TRBD1 (5 bases). CDR3 length: 14 residues. The V end lost 0 bases, the J end lost 7 bases, and 12 bases lay between the germline ends. The V gene's germline CDR1 is LGHDT and CDR2 YNNKEL (reference sequence). Here the CDR3 DNA reads TGTGCCAGCAGCCAAGATTTTCTGAGGGGTGAAGCTTTCTTT. Its translation: CASSQDFLRGEAFF.

The chain is built from TRBV12-5 and TRBJ2-5; TRBD2 agrees at 15 bases. The CDR3 totals 17 residues. Trimming removed 7 bases from V and 4 bases from J; junction bases left unmatched: 10. Germline V gives CDR1 LGHNT, CDR2 FRNRAP. In DNA form, the CDR3 reads TGTGCTAGTGCCCCCGGACTAGCGGGAGGGCCAGCAGAGACCCAGTACTTC. Translated: CASAPGLAGGPAETQYF.

This clone turned up a few times. A much larger clone lies a single base off, so this may be a read error. The chain carries TRBV6-1 and TRBJ2-2; the match to TRBD2 covers 7 bases. Germline CDR1 reads MNHNS; CDR2 reads SASEGT. The CDR3 is made up of 15 amino acids. V lost 6 bases to trimming and J lost 3 bases; unmatched junction nucleotides: 7. The CDR3 nucleotides are TGTGCCAGCAGGGGGGTGGGGGGGGACACCGGGGAGCTGTTTTTT. It encodes CASRGVGGDTGELFF.

This clone has a single count. The rearrangement uses TRBV11-3 and TRBJ2-7, with TRBD1 identical over 7 bases. Per the germline V gene, CDR1 is SGHNT and CDR2 is YENEEA. V trimming: 4 bases; J trimming: 4 bases; junction bases outside the gene matches: 7. The CDR3 totals 14 residues. CDR3 sequence (DNA): TGTGCCAGCAGCTCACTAGGGGGCGCGTACGAGCAGTACTTC. It is translated as CASSSLGGAYEQYF. The full variable domain, with the rest looked up from reference TRBV11-3 and TRBJ2-7, is EAGVVQSPRYKIIEKKQPVAFWCNPISGHNTLYWYLQNLGQGPELLIRYENEEAVDDSQLPKDRFSAERLKGVDSTLKIQPAELGDSAVYLCASSSLGGAYEQYFGPGTRLTVT.

Relative to its sample, this clone is medium-sized (0.01 to 0.1%). This chain links TRBV7-8 with TRBJ2-7, with D possibly matching TRBD2 (6 bases). The CDR3 loop spans 16 amino acids. Germline V CDR1 and CDR2: SGHVS, FQNEAQ. The V and J ends lost 5 bases and 2 bases respectively, with 19 bases between them. CDR3 nucleotide sequence: TGTGCCAGCAGCCTAGTGACTAGTGGGCCCACCTACGAGCAGTACTTC. This translates into CASSLVTSGPTYEQYF.

This clone has at least ten counts. The chain combines TRBV12-5 with TRBJ1-2; D is unresolved. V lost 7 bases, J lost 0 bases, and 9 bases lay in between. The CDR3 loop spans 13 amino acids. Germline V lookup: CDR1 LGHNT, CDR2 FRNRAP. The chain's CDR3 is CASASQTNYGYTF. The CDR3 DNA follows: TGTGCTAGTGCTTCACAGACTAACTATGGCTACACCTTC.